This T cell receptor beta chain was identified in a study of cytomegalovirus exposure and HLA in healthy donors. PCR amplification relied on 60 Vbeta primers (plus 13 Jbeta primers). Data came from immunoSEQ multiplex PCR; TCRdb stores just in-frame clones and leaves some out. The data hold some 150,000 clones, with around 66% observed a single time. Germline V CDR1 and CDR2: SNHLY, FYNNEI. This CDR3 comprises 16 residues. After removal of 4 bases from V and 2 bases from J, the junction contained 5 bases not matched to a gene. Sequencing was carried out using PBMCs. The chain joins TRBV2 to TRBJ2-3; TRBD2 agrees at 11 bases. The TCR sequence derives from a woman aged 25 to 39 in good health and CMV-seropositive. The CDR3, as DNA: TGTGCCAGCAGTGTATCTAGCGGGGGGAACACAGATACGCAGTATTTT. Protein sequence: CASSVSSGGNTDTQYF. The entire variable domain, with the rest obtained from reference TRBV2 and TRBJ2-3, is as follows: EPEVTQTPSHQVTQMGQEVILRCVPISNHLYFYWYRQILGQKVEFLVSFYNNEISEKSEIFDDQFSVERPDGSNFTLKIRSTKLEDSAMYFCASSVSSGGNTDTQYFGPGTRLTVL.